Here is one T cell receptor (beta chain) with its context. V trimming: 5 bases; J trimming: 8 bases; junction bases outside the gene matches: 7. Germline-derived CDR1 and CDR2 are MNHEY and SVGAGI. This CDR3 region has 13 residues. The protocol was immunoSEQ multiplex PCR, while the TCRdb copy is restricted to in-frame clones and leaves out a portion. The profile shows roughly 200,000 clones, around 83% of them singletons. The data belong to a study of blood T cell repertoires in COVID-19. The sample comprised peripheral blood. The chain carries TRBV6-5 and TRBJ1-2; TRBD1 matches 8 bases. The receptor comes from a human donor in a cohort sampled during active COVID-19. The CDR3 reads CASSTDREGGYTF. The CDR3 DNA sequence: TGTGCCAGCAGTACGGACAGGGAGGGGGGCTACACCTTC.